The source of this TCR beta chain is a study of T-cell memory formation after mild COVID-19. Background on the study: TCR clusters were mostly donor specific. Whole-study findings and limits: The study found contracting CD4+ clones mainly in CM and EM and contracting CD8+ clones in EMRA. A second wave expanding day 15 to 37 was CD4+-biased; contracting clones were balanced.

This CDR3 region has 16 residues. Germline V gene data show CDR1 as LGHNA and CDR2 as YSLEER. The V end lost 0 bases, the J end lost 2 bases, and 11 bases lay between the germline ends. It was 5'RACE with constant-segment primers that produced the TCR alpha and TCR beta cDNA libraries, which carried sample barcodes and UMIs. TCRdb reprocessed the 5' RACE reads via MiXCR and lists one record per CDR3 protein. The repertoire consists of about 290,000 distinct CDR3 sequences, with approximately 15% occurring once and the leading ten covering roughly 20%. This clonotype was counted a few times. Its antigen is unknown.

This TCR was sampled from a man between 18 and 35 years old who had mild COVID-19 (a few samples of this study predate the infection). Cell type and time point are not known. The V and J genes are TRBV4-3 and TRBJ2-1; D unclear. The sequencing sample was made of PBMCs or a T cell subset sorted from them (not recorded which). CDR3: CASSQDPVPAYNEQFF. In DNA form, the CDR3 reads TGCGCCAGCAGCCAAGACCCAGTTCCAGCCTACAATGAGCAGTTCTTC.